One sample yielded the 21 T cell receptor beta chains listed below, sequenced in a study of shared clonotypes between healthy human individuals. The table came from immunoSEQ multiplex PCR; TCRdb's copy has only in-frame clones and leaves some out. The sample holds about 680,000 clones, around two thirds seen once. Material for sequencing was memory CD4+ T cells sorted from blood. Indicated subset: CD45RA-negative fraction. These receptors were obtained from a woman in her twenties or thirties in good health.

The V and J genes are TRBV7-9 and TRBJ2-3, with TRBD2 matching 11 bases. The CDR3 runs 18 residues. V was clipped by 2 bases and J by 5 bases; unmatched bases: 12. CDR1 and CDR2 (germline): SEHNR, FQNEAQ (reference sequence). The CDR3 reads CASSLFKGVTSGRDTQYF. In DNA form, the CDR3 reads TGTGCCAGCAGCTTATTTAAGGGTGTTACTAGCGGGAGAGATACGCAGTATTTT.

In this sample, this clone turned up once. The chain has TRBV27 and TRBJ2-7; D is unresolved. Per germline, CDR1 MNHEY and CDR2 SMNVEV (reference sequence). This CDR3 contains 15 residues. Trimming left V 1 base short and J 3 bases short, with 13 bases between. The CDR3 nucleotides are TGTGCCAGCAGTTTATATCCGGTTGGAAGCTACGAGCAGTACTTC. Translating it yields CASSLYPVGSYEQYF.

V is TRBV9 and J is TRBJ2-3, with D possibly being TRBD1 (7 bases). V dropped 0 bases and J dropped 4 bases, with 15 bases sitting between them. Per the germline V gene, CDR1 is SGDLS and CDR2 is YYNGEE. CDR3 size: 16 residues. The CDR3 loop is CASSVEGAGPADTQYF. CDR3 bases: TGTGCCAGCAGCGTAGAGGGGGCGGGACCGGCAGATACGCAGTATTTT. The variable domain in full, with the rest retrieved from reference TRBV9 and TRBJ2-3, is DSGVTQTPKHLITATGQRVTLRCSPRSGDLSVYWYQQSLDQGLQFLIQYYNGEERAKGNILERFSAQQFPDLHSELNLSSLELGDSALYFCASSVEGAGPADTQYFGPGTRLTVL.

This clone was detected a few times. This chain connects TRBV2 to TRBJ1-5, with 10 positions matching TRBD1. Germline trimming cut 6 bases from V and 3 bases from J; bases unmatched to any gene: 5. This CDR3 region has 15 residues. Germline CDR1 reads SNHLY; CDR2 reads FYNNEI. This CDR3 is CASSRDRGPNQPQHF. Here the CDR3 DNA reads TGTGCCAGCAGCCGGGACAGGGGCCCCAATCAGCCCCAGCATTTT.

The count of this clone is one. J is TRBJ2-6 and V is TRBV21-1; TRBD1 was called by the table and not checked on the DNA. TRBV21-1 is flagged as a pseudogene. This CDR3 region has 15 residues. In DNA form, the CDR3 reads TGTGCCAGCAGCATGGACAATGCTGGGGCCAACGTCCTGACTTTC. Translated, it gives CASSMDNAGANVLTF.

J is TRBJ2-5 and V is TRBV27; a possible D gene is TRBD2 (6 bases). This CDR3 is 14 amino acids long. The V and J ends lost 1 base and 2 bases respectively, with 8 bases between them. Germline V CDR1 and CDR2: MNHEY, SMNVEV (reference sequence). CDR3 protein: CASSLFGGQETQYF. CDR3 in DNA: TGTGCCAGCAGTTTATTTGGGGGGCAAGAGACCCAGTACTTC.

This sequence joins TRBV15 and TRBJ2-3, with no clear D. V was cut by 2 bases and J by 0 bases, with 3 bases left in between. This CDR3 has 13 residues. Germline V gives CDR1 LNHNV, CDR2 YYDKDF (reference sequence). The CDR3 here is CATSRPSTDTQYF. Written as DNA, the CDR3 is TGTGCCACCAGCAGACCCAGCACAGATACGCAGTATTTT.

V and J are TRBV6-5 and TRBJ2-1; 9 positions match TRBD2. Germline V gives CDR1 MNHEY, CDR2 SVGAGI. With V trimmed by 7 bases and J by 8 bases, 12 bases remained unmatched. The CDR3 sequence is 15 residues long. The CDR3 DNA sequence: TGTGCCAGCACCGACGGGGCCAGCGGGAGGTATGAGCAGTTCTTC. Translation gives CASTDGASGRYEQFF.

CDR3 amino acids: CASSLRTGSGETQYF. CDR3 in DNA: TGTGCCAGCAGCTTACGTACCGGGAGCGGTGAGACCCAGTACTTC. The rearrangement links TRBV7-2 to TRBJ2-5; D is possibly TRBD2 (6 bases). The CDR3 covers 15 residues. Trimming pared 2 bases from V and 5 bases from J, leaving 15 bases between. The germline gives CDR1 SGHTA, CDR2 FQGNSA.

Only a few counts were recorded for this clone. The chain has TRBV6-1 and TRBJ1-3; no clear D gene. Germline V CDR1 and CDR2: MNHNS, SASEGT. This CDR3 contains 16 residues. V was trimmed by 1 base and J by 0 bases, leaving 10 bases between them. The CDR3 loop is CASSEGRAYSGNTIYF. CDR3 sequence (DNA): TGTGCCAGCAGTGAAGGGCGGGCCTACTCTGGAAACACCATATATTTT.

The CDR3 nucleotides are TGTGCCAGTAGTATTAAAGAGGCTGGGGCCAACGTCCTGACTTTC. Protein product: CASSIKEAGANVLTF. J is TRBJ2-6 and V is TRBV19, with D unclear. CDR3 length equals 15 residues. Trimming left V 3 bases short and J 2 bases short, with 8 bases between. Germline V gene sequence: CDR1 LNHDA, CDR2 SQIVND (reference sequence).

This CDR3 is CASSTRTDAGELFF. The CDR3 region has the DNA TGTGCCAGCAGCACTCGGACTGATGCCGGGGAGCTGTTTTTT. The chain links TRBV7-2 to TRBJ2-2; the D gene is possibly TRBD2 (5 bases). V was shortened by 5 bases and J by 6 bases, with 13 bases between the two germline ends. The CDR3 has 14 residues. The germline gives CDR1 SGHTA, CDR2 FQGNSA.

The CDR3 here is CASSLGGGAEGTSGNTIYF. DNA for the CDR3: TGCGCCAGCAGCTTGGGAGGGGGCGCAGAGGGCACCTCTGGAAACACCATATATTTT. The chain uses TRBV5-1 and TRBJ1-3, with TRBD1 identical over 7 bases. Germline trimming cut 0 bases from V and 0 bases from J; bases unmatched to any gene: 12. The CDR3 extends over 19 amino acids. Germline V gives CDR1 SGHRS, CDR2 YFSETQ.

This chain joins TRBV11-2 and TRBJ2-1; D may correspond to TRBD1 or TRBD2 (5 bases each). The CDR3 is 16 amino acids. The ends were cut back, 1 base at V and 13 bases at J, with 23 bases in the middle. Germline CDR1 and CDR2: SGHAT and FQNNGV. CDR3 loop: CASSLGLGVARQVQFF. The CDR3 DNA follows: TGTGCCAGCAGCTTAGGTCTGGGGGTGGCCCGTCAAGTCCAGTTCTTC.

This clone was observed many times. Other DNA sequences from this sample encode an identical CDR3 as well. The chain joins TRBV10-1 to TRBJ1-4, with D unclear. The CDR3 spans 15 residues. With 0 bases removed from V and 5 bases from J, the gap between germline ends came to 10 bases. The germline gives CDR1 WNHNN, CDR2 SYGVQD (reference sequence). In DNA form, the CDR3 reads TGCGCCAGCAGTGAGTCGACGGCTGAGAATGAAAAACTGTTTTTT. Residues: CASSESTAENEKLFF.

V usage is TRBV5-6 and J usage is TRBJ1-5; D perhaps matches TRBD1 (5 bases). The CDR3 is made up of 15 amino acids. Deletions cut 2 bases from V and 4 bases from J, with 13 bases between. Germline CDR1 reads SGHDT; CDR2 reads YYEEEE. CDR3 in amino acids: CASSLGGARNQPQHF. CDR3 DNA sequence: TGTGCCAGCAGCTTAGGAGGGGCTCGAAATCAGCCCCAGCATTTT.

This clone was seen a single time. CDR3: CASSPRTGPNEKLFF. CDR3 nucleotides: TGTGCCAGCAGCCCTCGGACAGGGCCTAATGAAAAACTGTTTTTT. The rearrangement links TRBV7-2 to TRBJ1-4; 8 nucleotides align to TRBD1. V gave up 5 bases and J gave up 3 bases; unmatched junction bases: 5. CDR1 is SGHTA and CDR2 is FQGNSA in the germline V gene. This CDR3 spans 15 amino acids.

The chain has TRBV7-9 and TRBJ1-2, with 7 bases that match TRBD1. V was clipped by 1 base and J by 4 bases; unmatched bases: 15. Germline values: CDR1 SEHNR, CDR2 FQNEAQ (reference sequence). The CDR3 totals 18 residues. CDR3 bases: TGTGCCAGCAGCTTAGGGCTGGGGACAGACTCGTTCGGCTATGGCTACACCTTC. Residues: CASSLGLGTDSFGYGYTF.

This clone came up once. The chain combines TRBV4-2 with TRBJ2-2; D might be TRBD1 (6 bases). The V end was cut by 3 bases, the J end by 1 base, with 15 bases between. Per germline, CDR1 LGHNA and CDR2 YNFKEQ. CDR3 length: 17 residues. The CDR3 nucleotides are TGTGCCAGCAGCCACCACCTGGGCAGGGGGAACACCGGGGAGCTGTTTTTT. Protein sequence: CASSHHLGRGNTGELFF.

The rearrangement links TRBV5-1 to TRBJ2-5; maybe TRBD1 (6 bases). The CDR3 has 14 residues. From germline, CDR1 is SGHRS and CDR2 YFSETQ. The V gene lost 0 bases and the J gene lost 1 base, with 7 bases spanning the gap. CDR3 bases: TGCGCCAGCAGCTTGGACAGGGTCCAAGAGACCCAGTACTTC. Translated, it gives CASSLDRVQETQYF.

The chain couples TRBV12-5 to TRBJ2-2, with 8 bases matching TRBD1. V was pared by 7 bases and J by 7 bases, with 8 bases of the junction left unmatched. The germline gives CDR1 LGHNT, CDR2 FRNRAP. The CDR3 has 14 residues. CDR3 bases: TGTGCTAGTGCCTCCCAGGGGGCAAACGGGGAGCTGTTTTTT. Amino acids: CASASQGANGELFF.